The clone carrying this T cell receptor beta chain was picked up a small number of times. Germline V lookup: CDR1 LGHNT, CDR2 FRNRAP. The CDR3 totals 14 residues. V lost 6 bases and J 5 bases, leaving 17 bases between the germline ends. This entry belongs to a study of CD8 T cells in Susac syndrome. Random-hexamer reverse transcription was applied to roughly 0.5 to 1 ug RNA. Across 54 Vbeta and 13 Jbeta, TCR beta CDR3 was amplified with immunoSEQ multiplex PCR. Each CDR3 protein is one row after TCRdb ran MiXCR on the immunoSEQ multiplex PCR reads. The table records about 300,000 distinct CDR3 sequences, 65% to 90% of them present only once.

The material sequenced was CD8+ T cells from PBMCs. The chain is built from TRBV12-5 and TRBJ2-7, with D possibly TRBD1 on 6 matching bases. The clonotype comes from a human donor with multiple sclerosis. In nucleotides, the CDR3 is TGTGCTAGTGGCCTCGGGACACCTACCAACGAGCAGTACTTC. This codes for CASGLGTPTNEQYF. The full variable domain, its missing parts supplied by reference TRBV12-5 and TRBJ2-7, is DARVTQTPRHKVTEMGQEVTMRCQPILGHNTVFWYRQTMMQGLELLAYFRNRAPLDDSGMPKDRFSAEMPDATLATLKIQPSEPRDSAVYFCASGLGTPTNEQYFGPGTRLTVT.